This is a list of T cell receptor beta chains from one sample in a study of OX40 agonist ivuxolimab in advanced cancers. Sequencing used immunoSEQ multiplex PCR; TCRdb keeps in-frame clones, though not all of them. The sample consists of more than 25,000 clones, about 90% of them appearing once. This sample comprised CD4+ or CD8+ T cells sorted from blood, obtained in a trial of the OX40 agonist ivuxolimab. All receptors come from an adult with an advanced solid tumor such as melanoma, head and neck, liver or kidney cancer. Each CDR3 is given with its conserved first and last residue. The order of the fields is clone size, D gene, J gene, V gene, CDR3 protein, CDR3 DNA. D genes are given only for firm matches. Size tells how often a clone was seen (once, few, many) or the class of an expanded clone, and some rows leave it out.

- | TRBD2 | TRBJ2-1 | TRBV6-1 | CASSIAGGYNEQFF | TGTGCCAGCAGTATAGCGGGAGGGTACAATGAGCAGTTCTTC
- | TRBD2 | TRBJ2-7 | TRBV2 | CASSDPGGYEQYF | TGTGCCAGCAGTGATCCGGGAGGCTACGAGCAGTACTTC
- | - | TRBJ2-1 | TRBV6-5 | CASSYLDGNEQFF | TGTGCCAGCAGTTACCTCGACGGTAATGAGCAGTTCTTC
- | TRBD1 | TRBJ1-5 | TRBV9 | CASSRTGGPNQPQHF | TGTGCCAGCAGCCGGACAGGGGGCCCCAATCAGCCCCAGCATTTT
few | - | TRBJ2-5 | TRBV11-1 | CASSPGTVTQETQYF | TGTGCCAGCAGCCCGGGGACGGTTACGCAAGAGACCCAGTACTTC
once | TRBD1 | TRBJ1-2 | TRBV6-6 | CASSKLQGAAYGYTF | TGTGCCAGCAGTAAACTACAGGGGGCCGCCTATGGCTACACCTTC
- | TRBD1 | TRBJ1-4 | TRBV7-6 | CASSLPTGGSNEKLFF | TGTGCCAGCAGCCTCCCGACAGGGGGATCTAATGAAAAACTGTTTTTT
- | TRBD1 | TRBJ1-1 | TRBV5-1 | CASSSRTQGTPNTEAFF | TGCGCCAGCAGCTCTCGAACACAGGGGACCCCGAACACTGAAGCTTTCTTT
- | - | TRBJ1-2 | TRBV4-3 | CASSQFGAYGYTF | TGCGCCAGCAGCCAGTTCGGGGCGTATGGCTACACCTTC
- | - | TRBJ2-5 | TRBV5-1 | CASSLAIDQETQYF | TGCGCCAGCAGCTTGGCTATTGACCAAGAGACCCAGTACTTC
- | TRBD2 | TRBJ2-7 | TRBV4-1 | CASSPNSGRYNEQYF | TGCGCCAGCAGCCCCAACAGCGGGAGGTATAACGAGCAGTACTTC
- | TRBD1 | TRBJ2-3 | TRBV5-1 | CASGLQGRGTDTQYF | TGCGCCAGCGGGTTACAGGGGCGGGGCACAGATACGCAGTATTTT
- | TRBD2 | TRBJ2-4 | TRBV13 | CASSLGGTDIQYF | TGTGCCAGCAGCCTGGGAGGGACGGACATTCAGTACTTC
- | TRBD2 | TRBJ2-1 | TRBV11-3 | CASSLAGGPYNEQFF | TGTGCCAGCAGCTTAGCGGGAGGGCCATACAATGAGCAGTTCTTC
- | - | TRBJ2-1 | TRBV9 | CASSAWGDNEQFF | TGTGCCAGCAGCGCGTGGGGGGACAATGAGCAGTTCTTC
- | - | TRBJ1-1 | TRBV27 | CASSGPGAGGLVAFF | TGTGCCAGCAGTGGACCGGGAGCAGGAGGGTTGGTTGCTTTCTTT
- | - | TRBJ1-6 | TRBV30 | CAYRRGTYNSPLHF | TGTGCCTACCGTAGGGGGACCTATAATTCACCCCTCCACTTT
- | - | TRBJ2-7 | TRBV6-6 | CASSYSGDFYEQYF | TGTGCCAGCAGTTACTCGGGTGACTTCTACGAGCAGTACTTC
- | TRBD1 | TRBJ2-5 | TRBV2 | CASSEITGGPQETQYF | TGTGCCAGCAGTGAAATTACAGGGGGACCACAAGAGACCCAGTACTTC
- | TRBD1 | TRBJ1-2 | TRBV5-4 | CASSGIGQGALDGYTF | TGTGCCAGCAGCGGGATCGGACAGGGGGCCTTAGATGGCTACACCTTC
- | - | TRBJ1-2 | TRBV4-3 | CASSQEPFYGYTF | TGCGCCAGCAGCCAAGAACCCTTCTATGGCTACACCTTC
- | - | TRBJ2-3 | TRBV4-1 | CASSQTDRTDTQYF | TGCGCCAGCAGCCAAACCGACAGAACAGATACGCAGTATTTT
- | TRBD2 | TRBJ2-5 | TRBV7-6 | CASSQGLAGGLQETQYF | TGTGCCAGCAGCCAAGGACTAGCGGGCGGTTTACAAGAGACCCAGTACTTC
- | - | TRBJ1-1 | TRBV15 | CATSQGVFAEAFF | TGTGCCACCAGTCAAGGGGTTTTCGCTGAAGCTTTCTTT
once | - | TRBJ1-2 | TRBV29-1 | CSVDVGHDGYTF | TGCAGCGTTGATGTGGGACACGATGGCTACACCTTC
- | - | TRBJ1-1 | TRBV2 | CASSTGRNTEAFF | TGTGCCAGCAGTACAGGGCGGAACACTGAAGCTTTCTTT
- | - | TRBJ2-2 | TRBV9 | CASSPHKTNTGELFF | TGTGCCAGCAGCCCTCACAAGACGAACACCGGGGAGCTGTTTTTT
- | TRBD2 | TRBJ2-7 | TRBV5-1 | CASSLLAGDYEQYF | TGCGCCAGCAGCTTGCTAGCGGGAGACTACGAGCAGTACTTC
- | - | TRBJ2-7 | TRBV5-1 | CASSLVLGETYEQYF | TGCGCCAGCAGCTTGGTATTAGGGGAGACCTACGAGCAGTACTTC
- | - | TRBJ1-1 | TRBV7-9 | CASSLIGQGSDTEAFF | TGTGCCAGCAGCTTGATAGGGCAGGGGAGCGACACTGAAGCTTTCTTT
- | - | TRBJ2-1 | TRBV10-2 | CASRDYTYNEQFF | TGCGCCAGCAGGGACTATACCTACAATGAGCAGTTCTTC
- | - | TRBJ2-3 | TRBV4-1 | CASSQVKGTDTQYF | TGCGCCAGCAGCCAAGTCAAGGGGACAGATACGCAGTATTTT
- | - | TRBJ2-7 | TRBV5-4 | CASSLGVTPGEQYF | TGTGCCAGCAGCTTGGGGGTTACCCCGGGCGAGCAGTACTTC
- | - | TRBJ2-7 | TRBV21-1 | CASSKEKTSDLYEQYF | TGTGCCAGCAGCAAAGAGAAGACTAGCGACCTCTACGAGCAGTACTTC
- | TRBD2 | TRBJ2-5 | TRBV30 | CAWSLGLAGGKETQYF | TGTGCCTGGAGTTTGGGACTAGCGGGAGGAAAAGAGACCCAGTACTTC
- | - | TRBJ1-1 | TRBV4-1 | CASSQASMGIASAEAFF | TGCGCCAGCAGCCAAGCTTCTATGGGGATAGCATCGGCTGAAGCTTTCTTT
once | - | TRBJ2-1 | TRBV13 | CASSLGGGHYNEQFF | TGTGCCAGCAGCTTAGGCGGGGGACACTACAATGAGCAGTTCTTC
- | - | TRBJ2-2 | TRBV4-2 | CASSLEGDLSLAGELFF | TGTGCCAGCAGCTTGGAAGGGGACTTATCTTTGGCCGGGGAGCTGTTTTTT
- | TRBD2 | TRBJ2-3 | TRBV9 | CASSVARTSDNTDTQYF | TGTGCCAGCAGCGTGGCCCGGACTAGCGATAACACAGATACGCAGTATTTT
- | - | TRBJ1-5 | TRBV6-6 | CASSSSSDNQPQHF | TGTGCCAGCAGTTCCTCCTCTGACAATCAGCCCCAGCATTTT
- | - | TRBJ2-1 | TRBV9 | CASSAEGPQFF | TGTGCCAGCAGCGCTGAGGGCCCGCAGTTCTTC
- | - | TRBJ1-2 | TRBV6-1 | CASRPVPNNYGYTF | TGTGCCAGCCGGCCGGTCCCCAATAACTATGGCTACACCTTC
- | TRBD1 | TRBJ2-7 | TRBV7-3 | CASSLNPGTVYEQYF | TGTGCCAGCAGCTTAAATCCCGGGACAGTCTACGAGCAGTACTTC
- | - | TRBJ2-5 | TRBV4-1 | CASSQVPGQGKTQYF | TGCGCCAGCAGCCAAGTTCCAGGGCAGGGAAAGACCCAGTACTTC
- | - | TRBJ1-1 | TRBV25-1 | CASSDIGLNTEAFF | TGTGCCAGCAGTGATATAGGTTTGAACACTGAAGCTTTCTTT
few | - | TRBJ2-7 | TRBV11-2 | CASSFNPGLQGSPYEQYF | TGTGCCAGCAGCTTCAACCCGGGGCTCCAAGGAAGCCCCTACGAGCAGTACTTC
- | - | TRBJ2-1 | TRBV6-1 | CASSPTPTGYNEQFF | TGTGCCAGCAGTCCCACACCCACGGGGTACAATGAGCAGTTCTTC
once | - | TRBJ2-1 | TRBV11-2 | CASSLVQGGPYNEQFF | TGTGCCAGCAGCTTAGTACAGGGGGGGCCCTACAATGAGCAGTTCTTC
- | TRBD1 | TRBJ1-2 | TRBV14 | CASSLHRGSNYGYTF | TGTGCCAGCAGCCTCCACAGGGGGAGCAACTATGGCTACACCTTC
- | TRBD2 | TRBJ2-5 | TRBV4-2 | CASSQGLQETQYF | TGTGCCAGCAGCCAGGGACTACAAGAGACCCAGTACTTC
- | - | TRBJ2-1 | TRBV2 | CASTPSRPRLF | TGTGCCAGCACCCCCTCTCGGCCCCGGCTCTTC
- | - | TRBJ2-1 | TRBV6-1 | CASSFSEYNEQFF | TGTGCCAGCAGTTTCTCCGAGTACAATGAGCAGTTCTTC
- | - | TRBJ1-3 | TRBV5-1 | CASSFLAGTGNTIYF | TGCGCCAGCAGCTTCCTGGCAGGGACTGGAAACACCATATATTTT
- | - | TRBJ2-3 | TRBV4-3 | CASSNSGDTQYF | TGCGCCAGCAGCAATAGCGGAGATACGCAGTATTTT
- | TRBD2 | TRBJ2-5 | TRBV27 | CASSSGLGRTQYF | TGTGCCAGCAGTTCGGGACTAGGGCGGACCCAGTACTTC
- | - | TRBJ2-1 | TRBV5-1 | CASSLEIASEDEQFF | TGCGCCAGCAGCTTGGAGATTGCTAGCGAGGATGAGCAGTTCTTC
- | TRBD1 | TRBJ2-5 | TRBV9 | CASSARTGGQETQYF | TGTGCCAGCAGCGCCCGGACAGGGGGGCAAGAGACCCAGTACTTC
- | TRBD1 | TRBJ1-5 | TRBV7-6 | CASSLAGQGNSNQPQHF | TGTGCCAGCAGCTTAGCAGGACAGGGAAATAGCAATCAGCCCCAGCATTTT